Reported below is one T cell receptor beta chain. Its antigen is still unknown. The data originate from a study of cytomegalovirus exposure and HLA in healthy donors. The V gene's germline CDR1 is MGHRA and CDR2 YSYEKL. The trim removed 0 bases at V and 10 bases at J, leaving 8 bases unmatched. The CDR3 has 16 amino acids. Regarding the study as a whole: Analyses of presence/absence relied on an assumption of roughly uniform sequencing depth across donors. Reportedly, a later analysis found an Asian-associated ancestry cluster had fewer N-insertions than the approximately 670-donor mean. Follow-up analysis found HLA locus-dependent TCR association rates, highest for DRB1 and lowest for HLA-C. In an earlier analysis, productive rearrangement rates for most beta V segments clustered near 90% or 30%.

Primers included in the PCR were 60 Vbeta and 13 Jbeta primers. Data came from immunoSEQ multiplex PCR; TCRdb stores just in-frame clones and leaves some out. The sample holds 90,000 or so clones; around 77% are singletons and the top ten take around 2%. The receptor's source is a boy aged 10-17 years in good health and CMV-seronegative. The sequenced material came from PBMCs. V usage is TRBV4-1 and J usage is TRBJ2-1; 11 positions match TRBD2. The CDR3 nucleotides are TGCGCCAGCAGCCAAGAAGGGCTAGCGGGAGGCGACGAGCAGTTCTTC. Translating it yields CASSQEGLAGGDEQFF.